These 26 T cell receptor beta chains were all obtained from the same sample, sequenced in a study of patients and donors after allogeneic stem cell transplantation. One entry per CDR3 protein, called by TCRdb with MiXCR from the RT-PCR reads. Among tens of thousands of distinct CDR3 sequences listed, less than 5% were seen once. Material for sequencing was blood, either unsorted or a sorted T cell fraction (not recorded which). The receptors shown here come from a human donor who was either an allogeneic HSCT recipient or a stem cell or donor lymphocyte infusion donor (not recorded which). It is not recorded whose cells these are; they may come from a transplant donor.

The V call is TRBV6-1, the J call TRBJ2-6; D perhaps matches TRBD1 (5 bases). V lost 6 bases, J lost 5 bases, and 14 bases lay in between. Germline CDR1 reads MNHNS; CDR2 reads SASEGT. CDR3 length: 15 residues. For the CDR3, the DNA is TGTGCCAGCAGCCCTGGGGCAGTAAGGGCCAACGTCCTGACTTTC. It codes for CASSPGAVRANVLTF.

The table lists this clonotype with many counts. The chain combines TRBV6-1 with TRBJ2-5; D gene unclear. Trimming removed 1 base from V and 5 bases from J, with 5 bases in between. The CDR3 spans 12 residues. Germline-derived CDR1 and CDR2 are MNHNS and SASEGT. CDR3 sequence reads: CASSEVGETQYF. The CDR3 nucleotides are TGTGCCAGCAGTGAAGTAGGGGAGACCCAGTACTTC.

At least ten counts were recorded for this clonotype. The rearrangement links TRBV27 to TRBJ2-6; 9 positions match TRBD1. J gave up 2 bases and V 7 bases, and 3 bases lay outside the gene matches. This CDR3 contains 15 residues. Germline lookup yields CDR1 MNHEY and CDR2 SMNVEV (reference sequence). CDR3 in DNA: TGTGCCAGCAACCACAGGGGGCCTGGGGCCAACGTCCTGACTTTC. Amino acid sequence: CASNHRGPGANVLTF.

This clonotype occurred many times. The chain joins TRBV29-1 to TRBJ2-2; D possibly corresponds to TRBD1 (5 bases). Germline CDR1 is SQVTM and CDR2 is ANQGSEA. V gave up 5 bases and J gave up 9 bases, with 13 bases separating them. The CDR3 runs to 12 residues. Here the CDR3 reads CSVSSGNRELFF. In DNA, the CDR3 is TGCAGCGTTTCTTCAGGGAACCGGGAGCTGTTTTTT.

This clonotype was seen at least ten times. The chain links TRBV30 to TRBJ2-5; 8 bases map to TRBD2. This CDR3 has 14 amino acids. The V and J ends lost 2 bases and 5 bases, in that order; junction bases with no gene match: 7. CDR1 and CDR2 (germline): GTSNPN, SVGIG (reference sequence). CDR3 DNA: TGTGCCTGGAGTCAGGGCGGGAGGCCCGAGACCCAGTACTTC. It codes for CAWSQGGRPETQYF.

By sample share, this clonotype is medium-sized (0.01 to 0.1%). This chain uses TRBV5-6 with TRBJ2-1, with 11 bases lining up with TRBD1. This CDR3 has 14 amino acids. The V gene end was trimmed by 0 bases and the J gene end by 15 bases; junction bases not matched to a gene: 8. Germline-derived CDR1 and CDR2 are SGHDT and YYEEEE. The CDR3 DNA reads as TGTGCCAGCAGCTTGGCGGCTGGGACAGGGGGTCCGTTCTTC. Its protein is CASSLAAGTGGPFF.

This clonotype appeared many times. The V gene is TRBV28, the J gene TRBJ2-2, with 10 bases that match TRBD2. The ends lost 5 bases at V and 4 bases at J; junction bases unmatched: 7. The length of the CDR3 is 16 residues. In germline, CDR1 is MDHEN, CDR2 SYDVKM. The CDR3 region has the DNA TGTGCCAGCAGTCCTCCAGTAGCGGGAGGCACCGGGGAGCTGTTTTTT. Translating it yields CASSPPVAGGTGELFF.

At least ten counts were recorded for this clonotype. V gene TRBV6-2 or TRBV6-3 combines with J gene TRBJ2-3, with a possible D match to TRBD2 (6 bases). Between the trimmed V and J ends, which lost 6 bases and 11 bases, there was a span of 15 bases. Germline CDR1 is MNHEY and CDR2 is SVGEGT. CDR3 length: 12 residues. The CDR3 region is CASSLSGTQQYF. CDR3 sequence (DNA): TGTGCCAGCAGCCTTAGCGGTACGCAGCAGTATTTT.

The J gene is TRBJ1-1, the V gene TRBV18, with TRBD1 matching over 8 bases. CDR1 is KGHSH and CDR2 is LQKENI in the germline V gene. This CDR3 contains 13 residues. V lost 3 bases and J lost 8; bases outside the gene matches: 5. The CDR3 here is CASSPGTGGEAFF. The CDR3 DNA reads TGTGCCAGCTCACCGGGTACAGGGGGAGAAGCTTTCTTT.

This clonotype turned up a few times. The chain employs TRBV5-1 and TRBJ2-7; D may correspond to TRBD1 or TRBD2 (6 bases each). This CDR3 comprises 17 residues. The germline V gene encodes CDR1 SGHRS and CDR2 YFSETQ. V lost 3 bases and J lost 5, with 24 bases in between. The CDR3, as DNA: TGCGCCAGCAGCTACTTCACGAAAGGGGGGTTGGGCCACGAGCAGTACTTC. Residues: CASSYFTKGGLGHEQYF.

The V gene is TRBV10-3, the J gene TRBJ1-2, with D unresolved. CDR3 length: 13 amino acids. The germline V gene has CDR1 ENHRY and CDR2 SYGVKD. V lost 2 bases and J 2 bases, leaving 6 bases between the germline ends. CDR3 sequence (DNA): TGTGCCATCAGTGAGGGGGAGAACTATGGCTACACCTTC. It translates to CAISEGENYGYTF.

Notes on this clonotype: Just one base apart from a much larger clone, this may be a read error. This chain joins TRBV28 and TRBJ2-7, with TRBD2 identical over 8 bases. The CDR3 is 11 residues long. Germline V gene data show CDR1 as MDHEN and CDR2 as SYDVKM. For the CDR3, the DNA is TGTGTCAGCAGTGCTACTAGCGGGCAGTACTTC. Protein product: CVSSATSGQYF.

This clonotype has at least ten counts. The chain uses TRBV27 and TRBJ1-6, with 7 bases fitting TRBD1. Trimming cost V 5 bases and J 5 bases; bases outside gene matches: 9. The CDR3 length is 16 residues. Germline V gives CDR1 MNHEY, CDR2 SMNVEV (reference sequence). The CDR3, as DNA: TGTGCCAGCAGTCGACAGGGAGGTATGAATAATTCACCCCTCCACTTT. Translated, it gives CASSRQGGMNNSPLHF.

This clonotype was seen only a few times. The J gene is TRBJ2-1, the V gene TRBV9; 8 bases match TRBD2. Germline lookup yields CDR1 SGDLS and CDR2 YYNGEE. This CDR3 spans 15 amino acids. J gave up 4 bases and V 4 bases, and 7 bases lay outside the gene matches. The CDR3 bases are TGTGCCAGCAGCCCCCGCCTAGCGGGTTACAATGAGCAGTTCTTC. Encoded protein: CASSPRLAGYNEQFF.

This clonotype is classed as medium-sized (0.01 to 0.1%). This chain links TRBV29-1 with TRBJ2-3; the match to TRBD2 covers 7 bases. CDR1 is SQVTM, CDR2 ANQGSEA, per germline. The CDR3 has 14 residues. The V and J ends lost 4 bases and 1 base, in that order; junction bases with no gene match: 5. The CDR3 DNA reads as TGCAGCGTTGTTTTCCTAGCGGGCACAGATACGCAGTATTTT. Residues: CSVVFLAGTDTQYF.

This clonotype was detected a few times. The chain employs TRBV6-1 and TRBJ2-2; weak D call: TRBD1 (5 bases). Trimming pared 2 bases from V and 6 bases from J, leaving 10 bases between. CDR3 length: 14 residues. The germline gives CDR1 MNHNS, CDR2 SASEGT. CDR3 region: CASSEIREAGELFF. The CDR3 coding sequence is TGTGCCAGCAGTGAAATCAGGGAAGCCGGGGAGCTGTTTTTT.

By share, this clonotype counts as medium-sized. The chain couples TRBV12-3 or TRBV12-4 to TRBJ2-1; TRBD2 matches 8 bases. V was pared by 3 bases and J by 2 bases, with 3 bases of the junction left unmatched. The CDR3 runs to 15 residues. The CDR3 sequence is CASSFAGGAYNEQFF. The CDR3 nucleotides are TGTGCCAGCAGTTTCGCGGGGGGCGCCTACAATGAGCAGTTCTTC.

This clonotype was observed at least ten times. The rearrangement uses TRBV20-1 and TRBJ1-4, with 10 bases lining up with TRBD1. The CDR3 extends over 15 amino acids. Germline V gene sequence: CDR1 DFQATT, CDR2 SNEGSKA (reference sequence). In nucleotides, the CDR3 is TGCAGCGCGGGACAGGGGTCATATCCCAATGAAAAACTGTTTTTT. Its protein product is CSAGQGSYPNEKLFF.

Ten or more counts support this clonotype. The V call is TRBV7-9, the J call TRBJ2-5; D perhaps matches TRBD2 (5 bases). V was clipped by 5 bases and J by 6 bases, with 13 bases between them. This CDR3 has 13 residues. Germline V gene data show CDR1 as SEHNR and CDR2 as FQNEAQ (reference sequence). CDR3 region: CASSPDSIQTQYF. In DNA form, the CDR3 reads TGTGCCAGCAGCCCGGACTCCATTCAGACCCAGTACTTC.

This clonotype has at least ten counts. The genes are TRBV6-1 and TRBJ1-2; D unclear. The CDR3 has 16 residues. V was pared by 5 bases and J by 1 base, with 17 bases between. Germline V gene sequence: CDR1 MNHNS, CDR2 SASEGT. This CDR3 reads CASSKRGQRDNYGYTF. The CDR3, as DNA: TGTGCCAGCAGTAAAAGAGGCCAGAGAGATAACTATGGCTACACCTTC.

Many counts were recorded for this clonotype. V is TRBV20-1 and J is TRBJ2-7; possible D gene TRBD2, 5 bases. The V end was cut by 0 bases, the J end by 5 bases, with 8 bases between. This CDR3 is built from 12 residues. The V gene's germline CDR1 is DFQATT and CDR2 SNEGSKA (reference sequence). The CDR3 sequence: CSAREYGDEQYF. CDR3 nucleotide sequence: TGCAGTGCTAGAGAGTACGGGGACGAGCAGTACTTC.

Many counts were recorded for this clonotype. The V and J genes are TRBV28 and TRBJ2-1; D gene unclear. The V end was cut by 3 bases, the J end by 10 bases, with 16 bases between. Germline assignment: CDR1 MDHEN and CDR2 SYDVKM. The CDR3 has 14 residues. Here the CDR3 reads CASSFTPSAREQFF. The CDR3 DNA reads TGTGCCAGCAGTTTTACCCCCTCCGCAAGGGAGCAGTTCTTC.

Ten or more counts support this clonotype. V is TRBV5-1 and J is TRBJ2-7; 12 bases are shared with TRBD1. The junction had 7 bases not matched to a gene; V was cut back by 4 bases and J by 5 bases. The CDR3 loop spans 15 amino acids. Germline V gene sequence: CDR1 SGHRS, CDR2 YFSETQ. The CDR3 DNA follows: TGCGCCAGCAGCCGGGACAGGGGGCGAATCAACGAGCAGTACTTC. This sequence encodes CASSRDRGRINEQYF.

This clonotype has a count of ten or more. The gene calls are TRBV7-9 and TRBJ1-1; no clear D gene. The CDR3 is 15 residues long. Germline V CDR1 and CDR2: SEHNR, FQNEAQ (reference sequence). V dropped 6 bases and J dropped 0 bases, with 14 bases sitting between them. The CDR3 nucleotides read TGTGCCAGCAGGCCCCCGAGGTCGGTGAACACTGAAGCTTTCTTT. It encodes CASRPPRSVNTEAFF.

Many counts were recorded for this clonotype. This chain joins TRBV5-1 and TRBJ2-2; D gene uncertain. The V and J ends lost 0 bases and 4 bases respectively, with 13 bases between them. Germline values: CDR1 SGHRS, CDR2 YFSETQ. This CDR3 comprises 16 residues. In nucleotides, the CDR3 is TGCGCCAGCAGCTTGGGGGCAGCCAGGAGCACCGGGGAGCTGTTTTTT. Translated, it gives CASSLGAARSTGELFF. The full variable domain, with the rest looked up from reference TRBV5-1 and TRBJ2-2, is KAGVTQTPRYLIKTRGQQVTLSCSPISGHRSVSWYQQTPGQGLQFLFEYFSETQRNKGNFPGRFSGRQFSNSRSEMNVSTLELGDSALYLCASSLGAARSTGELFFGEGSRLTVL.

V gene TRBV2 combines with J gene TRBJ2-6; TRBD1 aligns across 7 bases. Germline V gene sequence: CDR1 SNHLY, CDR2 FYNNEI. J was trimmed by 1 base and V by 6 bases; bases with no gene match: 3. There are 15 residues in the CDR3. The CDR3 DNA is TGTGCCAGCAGGGTGACAGGGTCTGGGGCCAACGTCCTGACTTTC. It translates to CASRVTGSGANVLTF.